This T cell receptor beta chain was documented in a study of shared clonotypes between healthy human individuals. Clones were read by immunoSEQ multiplex PCR, and TCRdb kept only the in-frame ones, dropping some. The table records roughly 2.2 million clones, 85% to 95% of them present only once. CDR3 size: 18 residues. V lost 0 bases to trimming and J lost 2 bases; unmatched junction nucleotides: 4. CDR1 and CDR2 from the germline V gene are SGHDN and FVKESK. The chain is built from TRBV14 and TRBJ2-7, with 16 bases fitting TRBD2. Sequencing was performed on naive CD4+ T cells from PBMCs. Subset described: CD45RA+ positively selected. This TCR came from a man aged 18 to 35 in good health. Some clones in this sample may be carry-over from other donors' samples. The CDR3 DNA reads TGTGCCAGCAGCCAAGACGGGACTAGCGGGAGGGGAACCTACGAGCAGTACTTC. It codes for CASSQDGTSGRGTYEQYF.